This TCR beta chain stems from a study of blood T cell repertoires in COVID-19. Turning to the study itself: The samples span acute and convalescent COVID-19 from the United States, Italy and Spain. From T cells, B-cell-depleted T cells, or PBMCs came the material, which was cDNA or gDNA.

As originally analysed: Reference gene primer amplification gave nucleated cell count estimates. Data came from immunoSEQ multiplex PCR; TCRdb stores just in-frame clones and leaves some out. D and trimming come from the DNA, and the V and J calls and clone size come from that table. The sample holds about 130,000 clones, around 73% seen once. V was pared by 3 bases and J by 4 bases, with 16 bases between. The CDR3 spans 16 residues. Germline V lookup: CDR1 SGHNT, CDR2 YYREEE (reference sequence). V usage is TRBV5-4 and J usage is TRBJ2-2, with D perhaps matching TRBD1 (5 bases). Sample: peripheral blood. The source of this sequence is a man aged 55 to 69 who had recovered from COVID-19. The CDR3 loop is CASSSPVRGSTGELFF. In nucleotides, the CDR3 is TGTGCCAGCAGCTCCCCTGTAAGGGGTAGCACCGGGGAGCTGTTTTTT.